This TCR beta chain emerged from a study of a mutant IDH1 vaccine in newly diagnosed glioma. Study in general: Vaccines were begun 4-6 weeks after radiotherapy alone, or with temozolomide cycles. Patients got radiotherapy, temozolomide, or both beforehand, and most got both.

The junction had 14 bases not matched to a gene; V was cut back by 6 bases and J by 11 bases. Germline CDR1 SEHNR, CDR2 FQNEAQ (reference sequence). The CDR3 covers 15 residues. Comment on this clone: What it binds is not known.

The assay was immunoSEQ multiplex PCR, and TCRdb's table has in-frame clones only and misses some. This repertoire shows approximately 37,000 clones, about 75% found once; its top ten account for 5.3%. Described time point: week 23, last vaccination. Doses comprised 300 ug of mutant IDH1 20-mer peptide each, plus topical imiquimod. The TCR sequence derives from a man in his forties or fifties with glioma. This chain uses TRBV7-9 with TRBJ1-1; 11 nucleotides align to TRBD1. The sample consisted of PBMCs, taken from a glioma patient whose treatment included an IDH1 peptide vaccine. The DNA of the CDR3 is TGTGCCAGCAGGGCCGTACCGGGACAGGGGGATAAGGCTTTCTTT. This gives the protein CASRAVPGQGDKAFF.